The 8 T cell receptor beta chains below come from one sample, sequenced in a study of T cells in women clearing cervical HPV infection (dated by TCRdb to the late 2010s). Library method: the immunoSEQ multiplex PCR assay. TCRdb stores this immuneACCESS table with in-frame sequences only. Part of the clones is absent; in the studies checked, under half of the shortfall reflects unresolved V genes, and no reason is known for the rest. This sample's records show about 30,000 clones. The ten largest account for approximately 3.7% of the sample. The material sequenced was blood buffy coat. These TCRs come from a woman between 18 and 75 years old with a cervical HPV16 infection that either progressed to CIN3+ or cleared (not recorded which).

In regard to this clone: From the germline J gene comes the end of the CDR3, since the read stops 3 residues before it. The chain links TRBV19 to TRBJ1-2; 8 nucleotides match TRBD1. V lost 3 bases to trimming and J lost 5 bases; unmatched junction nucleotides: 11. Germline V lookup: CDR1 LNHDA, CDR2 SQIVND (reference sequence). CDR3 length: 16 amino acids. CDR3 amino acids: CASSMGGTGRPYGYTF. The covered CDR3 bases are TGTGCCAGTAGTATGGGGGGGACAGGCCGTCCTTATGGC.

As concerns this clone: The read stops 3 residues short of the end of the CDR3; the missing end is completed from the germline J gene. The gene calls are TRBV6-2 or TRBV6-3 and TRBJ2-3; 9 bases fit TRBD1. Losses at the gene ends were 4 bases for V and 6 bases for J; bases not matched to a gene: 11. Germline CDR1 reads MNHEY; CDR2 reads SVGEGT. The length of the CDR3 is 16 residues. This CDR3 reads CASSSIAGTGPDTQYF. Partial CDR3 DNA: TGTGCCAGCAGTTCTATAGCCGGGACAGGGCCCGATACG.

Details on this clone: With the read ending 3 residues before the CDR3 end, the germline J gene is used to fill in that end. The chain uses TRBV5-6 and TRBJ2-7; no definite D call. CDR3 length: 14 residues. Between the trimmed V and J ends, which lost 4 bases and 0 bases, there was a span of 11 bases. Per germline, CDR1 SGHDT and CDR2 YYEEEE. This CDR3 is CASSPLPSSYEQYF. The part of the CDR3 DNA that was read is TGTGCCAGCAGCCCTCTCCCTAGCTCCTACGAG.

In the case of this clone: Read data end 3 residues before the CDR3 end; the end is taken from the germline J gene. This rearrangement joins TRBV20-1 to TRBJ2-5; D possibly corresponds to TRBD1 (7 bases). The CDR3 consists of 15 residues. The V gene lost 4 bases and the J gene lost 4 bases, with 19 bases spanning the gap. Per germline, CDR1 DFQATT and CDR2 SNEGSKA (reference sequence). This CDR3 reads CSATRGEGLGETQYF. CDR3 bases read: TGCAGTGCTACCAGGGGGGAAGGGCTAGGAGAGACC.

With respect to this clone: The DNA ends 3 residues before the CDR3 does, and the rest of the CDR3 is filled in from the germline J gene. The chain joins TRBV7-2 to TRBJ1-5; D not certain. Germline V lookup: CDR1 SGHTA, CDR2 FQGNSA. The CDR3 runs to 13 residues. Trimming took off 1 base at V and 3 bases at J, with 4 bases between the two ends. The chain's CDR3 is CASSLDYNQPQHF. Incomplete CDR3 DNA: TGTGCCAGCAGCTTAGATTACAATCAGCCC.

Points on this clone: The read comes to an end 3 residues before the CDR3 does, leaving the germline J gene to fill in the end. The genes are TRBV28 and TRBJ2-4, with 7 nucleotides matching TRBD1. Germline lookup yields CDR1 MDHEN and CDR2 SYDVKM. CDR3 size: 18 residues. The ends lost 5 bases at V and 5 bases at J; junction bases unmatched: 18. CDR3 DNA, as far as it was read: TGTGCCAGCAGTGGAGGTGTTGGGTACCGGGACAGAGAAAACATT. Translated, it gives CASSGGVGYRDRENI. The full CDR3 reads CASSGGVGYRDRENIQYF.

About this clone: Coverage ceases 3 residues before the CDR3 finishes, and the germline J gene fills in the end. The chain couples TRBV19 to TRBJ1-5; 7 bases fit TRBD1. V was pared by 6 bases and J by 2 bases, with 7 bases of the junction left unmatched. The germline V gene has CDR1 LNHDA and CDR2 SQIVND (reference sequence). The CDR3 is 15 residues long. CDR3 region: CASRRTGGGNQPQHF. The CDR3 DNA, read in part, is TGTGCCAGTAGGCGGACAGGCGGAGGCAATCAGCCC.

Comment on this clone: The DNA ends 3 residues before the CDR3 does, and the rest of the CDR3 is filled in from the germline J gene. V usage is TRBV5-4 and J usage is TRBJ2-1; TRBD2 aligns across 10 bases. Germline CDR1 reads SGHNT; CDR2 reads YYREEE (reference sequence). V was clipped by 3 bases and J by 8 bases; unmatched bases: 8. The CDR3 runs 15 residues. CDR3 region: CASSWGLAGAYEQFF. CDR3 bases read: TGTGCCAGCAGCTGGGGGCTAGCGGGAGCATATGAG.